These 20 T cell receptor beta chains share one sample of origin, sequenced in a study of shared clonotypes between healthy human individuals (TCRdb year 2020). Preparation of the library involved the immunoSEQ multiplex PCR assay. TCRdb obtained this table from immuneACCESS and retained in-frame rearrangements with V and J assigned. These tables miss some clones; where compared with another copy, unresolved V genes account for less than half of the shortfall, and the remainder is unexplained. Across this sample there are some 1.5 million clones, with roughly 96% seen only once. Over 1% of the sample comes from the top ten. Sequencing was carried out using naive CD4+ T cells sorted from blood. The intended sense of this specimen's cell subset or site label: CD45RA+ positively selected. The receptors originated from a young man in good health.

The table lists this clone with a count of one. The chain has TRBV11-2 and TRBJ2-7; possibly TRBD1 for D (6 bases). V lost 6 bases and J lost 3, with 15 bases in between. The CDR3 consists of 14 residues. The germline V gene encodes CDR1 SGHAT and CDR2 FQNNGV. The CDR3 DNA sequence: TGTGCCAGCAGAGACTACAGGGAAGGCTACGAGCAGTACTTC. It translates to CASRDYREGYEQYF.

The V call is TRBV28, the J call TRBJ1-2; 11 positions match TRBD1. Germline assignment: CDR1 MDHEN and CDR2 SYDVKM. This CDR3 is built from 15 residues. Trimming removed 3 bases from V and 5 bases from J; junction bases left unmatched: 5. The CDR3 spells CASSFRGTGGYGYTF. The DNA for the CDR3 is TGTGCCAGCAGTTTTAGGGGGACAGGGGGTTATGGCTACACCTTC.

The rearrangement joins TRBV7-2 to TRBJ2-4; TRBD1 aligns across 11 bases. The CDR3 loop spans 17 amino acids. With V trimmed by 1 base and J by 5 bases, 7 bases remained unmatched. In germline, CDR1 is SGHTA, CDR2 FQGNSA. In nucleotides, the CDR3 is TGTGCCAGCAGCTTAGGTGTCGGACAGGGGGCCCAAAACATTCAGTACTTC. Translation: CASSLGVGQGAQNIQYF. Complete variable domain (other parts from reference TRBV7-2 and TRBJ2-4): GAGVSQSPSNKVTEKGKDVELRCDPISGHTALYWYRQSLGQGLEFLIYFQGNSAPDKSGLPSDRFSAERTGGSVSTLTIQRTQQEDSAVYLCASSLGVGQGAQNIQYFGAGTRLSVL.

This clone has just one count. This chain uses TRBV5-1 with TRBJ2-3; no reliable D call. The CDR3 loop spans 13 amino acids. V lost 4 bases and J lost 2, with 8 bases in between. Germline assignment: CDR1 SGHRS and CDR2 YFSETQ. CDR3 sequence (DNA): TGCGCCAGCAGCGACCTATACACAGATACGCAGTATTTT. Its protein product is CASSDLYTDTQYF.

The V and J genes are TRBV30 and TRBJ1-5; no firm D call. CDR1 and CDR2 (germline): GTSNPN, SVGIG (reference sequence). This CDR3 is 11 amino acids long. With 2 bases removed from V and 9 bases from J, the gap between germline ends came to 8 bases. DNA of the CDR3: TGTGCCTGGAGTAACGGTGGGCCCCAGCATTTT. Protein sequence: CAWSNGGPQHF.

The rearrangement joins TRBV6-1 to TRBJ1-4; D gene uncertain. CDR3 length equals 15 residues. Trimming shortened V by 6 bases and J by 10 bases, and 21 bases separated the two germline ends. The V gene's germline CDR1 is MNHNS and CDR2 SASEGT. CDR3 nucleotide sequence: TGTGCCAGCAGCTCTGGACCACCAAACTTTCGAAAACTGTTTTTT. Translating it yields CASSSGPPNFRKLFF.

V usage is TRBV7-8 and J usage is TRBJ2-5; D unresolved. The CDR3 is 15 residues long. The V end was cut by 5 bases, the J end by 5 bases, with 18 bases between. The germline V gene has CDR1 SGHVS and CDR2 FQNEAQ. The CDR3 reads CASSLAAVPRETQYF. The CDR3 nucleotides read TGTGCCAGCAGCCTGGCCGCGGTCCCGAGGGAGACCCAGTACTTC.

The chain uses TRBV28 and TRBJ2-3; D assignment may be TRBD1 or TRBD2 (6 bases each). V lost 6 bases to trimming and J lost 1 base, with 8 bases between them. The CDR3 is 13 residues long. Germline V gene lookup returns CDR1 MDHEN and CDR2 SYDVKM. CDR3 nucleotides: TGTGCCAGCAGAGGGGGGCGCACAGATACGCAGTATTTT. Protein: CASRGGRTDTQYF. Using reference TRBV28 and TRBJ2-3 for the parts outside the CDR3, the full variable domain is DVKVTQSSRYLVKRTGEKVFLECVQDMDHENMFWYRQDPGLGLRLIYFSYDVKMKEKGDIPEGYSVSREKKERFSLILESASTNQTSMYLCASRGGRTDTQYFGPGTRLTVL.

CDR3 in DNA: TGTGCCAGCAGCAAAAGCCAAGAGACCCAGTACTTC. Amino acid sequence: CASSKSQETQYF. The chain employs TRBV7-2 and TRBJ2-5, with D unresolved. CDR3 length equals 12 residues. V was shortened by 5 bases and J by 1 base, with 5 bases between the two germline ends. From germline, CDR1 is SGHTA and CDR2 FQGNSA.

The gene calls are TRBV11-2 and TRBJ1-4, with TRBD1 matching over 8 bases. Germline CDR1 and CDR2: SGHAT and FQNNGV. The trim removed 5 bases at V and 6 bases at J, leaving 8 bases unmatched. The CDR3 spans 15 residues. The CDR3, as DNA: TGTGCCAGCAGCCTAGGTGGACAGGGCCATGAAAAACTGTTTTTT. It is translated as CASSLGGQGHEKLFF.

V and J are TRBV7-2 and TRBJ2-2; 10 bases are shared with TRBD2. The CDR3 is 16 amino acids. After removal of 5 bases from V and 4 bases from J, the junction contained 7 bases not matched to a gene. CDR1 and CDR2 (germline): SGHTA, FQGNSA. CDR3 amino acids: CASSPDLAGVTGELFF. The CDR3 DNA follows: TGTGCCAGCAGCCCTGATCTAGCGGGAGTCACCGGGGAGCTGTTTTTT. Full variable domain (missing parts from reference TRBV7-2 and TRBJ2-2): GAGVSQSPSNKVTEKGKDVELRCDPISGHTALYWYRQSLGQGLEFLIYFQGNSAPDKSGLPSDRFSAERTGGSVSTLTIQRTQQEDSAVYLCASSPDLAGVTGELFFGEGSRLTVL.

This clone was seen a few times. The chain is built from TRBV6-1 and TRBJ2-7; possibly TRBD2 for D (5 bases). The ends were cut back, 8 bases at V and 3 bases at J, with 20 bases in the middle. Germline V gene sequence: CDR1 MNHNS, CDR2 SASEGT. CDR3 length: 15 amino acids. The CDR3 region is CASRLGSLDLYEQYF. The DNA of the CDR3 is TGTGCCAGCCGCCTGGGGAGTCTGGACCTCTACGAGCAGTACTTC.

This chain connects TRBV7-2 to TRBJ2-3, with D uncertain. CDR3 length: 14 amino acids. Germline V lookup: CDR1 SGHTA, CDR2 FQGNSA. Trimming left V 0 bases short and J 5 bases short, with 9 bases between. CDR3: CASSLAREVDTQYF. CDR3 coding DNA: TGTGCCAGCAGCTTAGCACGTGAGGTAGATACGCAGTATTTT. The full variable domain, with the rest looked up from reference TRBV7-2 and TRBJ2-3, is GAGVSQSPSNKVTEKGKDVELRCDPISGHTALYWYRQSLGQGLEFLIYFQGNSAPDKSGLPSDRFSAERTGGSVSTLTIQRTQQEDSAVYLCASSLAREVDTQYFGPGTRLTVL.

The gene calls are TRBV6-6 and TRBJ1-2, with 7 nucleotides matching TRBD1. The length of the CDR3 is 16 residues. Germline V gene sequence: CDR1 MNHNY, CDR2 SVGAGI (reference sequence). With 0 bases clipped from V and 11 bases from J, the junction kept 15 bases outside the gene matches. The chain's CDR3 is CASSYSLDRASTGYTF. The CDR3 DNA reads TGTGCCAGCAGTTACTCCCTAGACAGGGCTTCTACAGGGTACACCTTC.

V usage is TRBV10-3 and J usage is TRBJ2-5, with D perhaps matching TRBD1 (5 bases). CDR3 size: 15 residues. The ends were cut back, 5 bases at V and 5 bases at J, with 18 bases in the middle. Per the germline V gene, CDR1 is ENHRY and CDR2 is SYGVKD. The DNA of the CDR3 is TGTGCCATCAGTCGGGCTGGGGCAGGCGAGGAGACCCAGTACTTC. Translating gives CAISRAGAGEETQYF.

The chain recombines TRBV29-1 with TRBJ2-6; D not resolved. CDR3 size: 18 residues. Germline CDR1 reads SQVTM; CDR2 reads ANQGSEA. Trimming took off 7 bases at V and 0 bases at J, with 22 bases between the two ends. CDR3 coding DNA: TGCAGCGCTATGGCCCAAGATCCAGAGAGCTCTGGGGCCAACGTCCTGACTTTC. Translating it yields CSAMAQDPESSGANVLTF.

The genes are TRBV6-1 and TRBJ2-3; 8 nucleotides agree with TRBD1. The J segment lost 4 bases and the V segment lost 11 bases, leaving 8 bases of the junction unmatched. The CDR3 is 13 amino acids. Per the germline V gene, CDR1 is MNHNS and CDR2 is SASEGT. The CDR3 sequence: CAGRTGMADTQYF. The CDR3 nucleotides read TGTGCCGGAAGGACAGGGATGGCAGATACGCAGTATTTT.

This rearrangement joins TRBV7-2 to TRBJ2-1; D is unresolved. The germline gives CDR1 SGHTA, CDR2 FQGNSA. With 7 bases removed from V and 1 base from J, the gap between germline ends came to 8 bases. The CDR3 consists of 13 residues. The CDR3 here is CASTRSSYNEQFF. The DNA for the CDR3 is TGTGCCAGCACACGGAGTTCCTACAATGAGCAGTTCTTC.

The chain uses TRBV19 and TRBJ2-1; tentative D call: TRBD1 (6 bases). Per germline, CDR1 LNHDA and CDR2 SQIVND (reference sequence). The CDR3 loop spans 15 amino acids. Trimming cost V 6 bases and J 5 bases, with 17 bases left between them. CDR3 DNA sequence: TGTGCCAGTAGCGTAACCGGGACAAGCAACAATGAGCAGTTCTTC. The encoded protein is CASSVTGTSNNEQFF.

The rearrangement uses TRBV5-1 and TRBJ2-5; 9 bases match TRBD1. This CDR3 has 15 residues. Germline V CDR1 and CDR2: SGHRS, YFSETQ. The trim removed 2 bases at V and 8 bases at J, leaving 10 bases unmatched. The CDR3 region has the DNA TGCGCCAGCAGCTTAAGTCCGGGACAGGGAGGTACCCAGTACTTC. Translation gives CASSLSPGQGGTQYF.